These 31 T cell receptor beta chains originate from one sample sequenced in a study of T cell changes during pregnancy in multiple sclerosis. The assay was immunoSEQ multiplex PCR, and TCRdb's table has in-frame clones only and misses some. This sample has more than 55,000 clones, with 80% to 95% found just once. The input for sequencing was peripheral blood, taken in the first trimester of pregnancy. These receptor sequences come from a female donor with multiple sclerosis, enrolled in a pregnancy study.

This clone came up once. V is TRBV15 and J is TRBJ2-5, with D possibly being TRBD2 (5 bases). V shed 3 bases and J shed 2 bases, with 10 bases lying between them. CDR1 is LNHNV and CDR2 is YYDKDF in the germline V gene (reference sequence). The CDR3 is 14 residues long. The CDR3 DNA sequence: TGTGCCACCAGCAGGGCGGGTCCTCAAGAGACCCAGTACTTC. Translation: CATSRAGPQETQYF.

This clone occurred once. The CDR3 spells CASSKGRNTEAFF. The CDR3 bases are TGTGCCAGTAGTAAGGGGCGGAACACTGAAGCTTTCTTT. This chain joins TRBV19 and TRBJ1-1, with D perhaps TRBD1 (5 bases). The CDR3 runs to 13 residues. V was trimmed by 4 bases and J by 1 base, leaving 7 bases between them. Per germline, CDR1 LNHDA and CDR2 SQIVND (reference sequence).

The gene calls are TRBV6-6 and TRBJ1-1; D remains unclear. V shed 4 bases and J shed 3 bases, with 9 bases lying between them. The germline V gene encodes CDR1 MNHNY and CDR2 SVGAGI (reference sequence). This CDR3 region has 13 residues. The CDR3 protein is CASSSPPDTEAFF. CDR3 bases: TGTGCCAGCAGTTCCCCCCCGGACACTGAAGCTTTCTTT.

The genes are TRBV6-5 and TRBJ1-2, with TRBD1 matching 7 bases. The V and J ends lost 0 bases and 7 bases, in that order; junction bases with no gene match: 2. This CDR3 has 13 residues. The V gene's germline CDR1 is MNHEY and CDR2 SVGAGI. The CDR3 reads CASSYSRDSGYTF. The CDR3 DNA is TGTGCCAGCAGTTACTCGCGGGACAGTGGCTACACCTTC.

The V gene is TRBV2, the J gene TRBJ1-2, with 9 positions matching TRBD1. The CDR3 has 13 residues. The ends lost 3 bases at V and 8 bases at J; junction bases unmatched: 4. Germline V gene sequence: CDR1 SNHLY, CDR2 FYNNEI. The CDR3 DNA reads TGTGCCAGCAGTGACCGGACAGGGGACGGCTACACCTTC. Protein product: CASSDRTGDGYTF.

CDR3 nucleotide sequence: TGCGCCAGCAGCCAAGAAGCCAGGGGCTATGGCTACACCTTC. Its protein is CASSQEARGYGYTF. The chain joins TRBV4-3 to TRBJ1-2; tentatively, D is TRBD1 (6 bases). Germline CDR1 reads LGHNA; CDR2 reads YSLEER. This CDR3 has 14 amino acids. The ends were cut back, 0 bases at V and 4 bases at J, with 9 bases in the middle.

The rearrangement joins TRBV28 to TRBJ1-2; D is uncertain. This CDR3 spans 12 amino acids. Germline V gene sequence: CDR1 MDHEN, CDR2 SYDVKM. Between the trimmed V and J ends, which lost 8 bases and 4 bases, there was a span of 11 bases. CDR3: CASRGSSYGYTF. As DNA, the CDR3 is TGTGCCAGCCGGGGTTCGAGCTATGGCTACACCTTC.

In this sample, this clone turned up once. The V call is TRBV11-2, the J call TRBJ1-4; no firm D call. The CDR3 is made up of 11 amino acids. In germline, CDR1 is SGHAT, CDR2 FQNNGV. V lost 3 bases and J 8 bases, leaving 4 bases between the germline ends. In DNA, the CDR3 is TGTGCCAGCAGCTTTCGGGAAAAACTGTTTTTT. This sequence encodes CASSFREKLFF.

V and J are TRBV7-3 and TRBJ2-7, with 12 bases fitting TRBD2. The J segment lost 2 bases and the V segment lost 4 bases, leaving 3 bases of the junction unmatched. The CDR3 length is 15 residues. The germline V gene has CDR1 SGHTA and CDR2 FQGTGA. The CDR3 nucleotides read TGTGCCAGCAGCTCGCTAGCGGGGGGGACCTACGAGCAGTACTTC. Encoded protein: CASSSLAGGTYEQYF.

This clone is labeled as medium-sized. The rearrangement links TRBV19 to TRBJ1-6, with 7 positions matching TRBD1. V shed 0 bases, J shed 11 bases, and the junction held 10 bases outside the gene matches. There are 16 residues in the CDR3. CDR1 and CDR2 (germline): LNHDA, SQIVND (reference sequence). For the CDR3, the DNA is TGTGCCAGTAGTATAGACTCGACAGGGTTTCTGGCACCCCTCCACTTT. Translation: CASSIDSTGFLAPLHF.

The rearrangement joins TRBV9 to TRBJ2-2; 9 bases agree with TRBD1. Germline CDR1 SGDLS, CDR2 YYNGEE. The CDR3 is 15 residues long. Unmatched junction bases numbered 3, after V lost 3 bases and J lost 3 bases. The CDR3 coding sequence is TGTGCCAGCAGCGAGGGGACAGGGTACACCGGGGAGCTGTTTTTT. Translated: CASSEGTGYTGELFF.

The CDR3: CASSPVPGWGTGYTF. The CDR3 DNA reads as TGTGCCAGCTCACCAGTACCAGGGTGGGGTACTGGCTACACCTTC. V usage is TRBV18 and J usage is TRBJ1-2; D possibly corresponds to TRBD1 (5 bases). This CDR3 is built from 15 residues. Trimming removed 2 bases from V and 7 bases from J, with 17 bases in between. The V gene's germline CDR1 is KGHSH and CDR2 LQKENI.

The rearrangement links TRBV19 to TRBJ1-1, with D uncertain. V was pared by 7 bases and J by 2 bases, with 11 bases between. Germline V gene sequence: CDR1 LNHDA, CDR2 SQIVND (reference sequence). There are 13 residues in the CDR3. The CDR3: CASTLVLNTEAFF. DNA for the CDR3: TGTGCCAGTACTCTGGTCCTAAACACTGAAGCTTTCTTT.

CDR3: CASSTAGGKLLFF. The CDR3 bases are TGTGCCAGCAGCACAGCAGGGGGCAAGTTACTGTTTTTT. The rearrangement links TRBV5-6 to TRBJ1-4; 8 nucleotides match TRBD1. The germline CDR1 and CDR2 sequences are SGHDT and YYEEEE. The J segment lost 13 bases and the V segment lost 4 bases, leaving 9 bases of the junction unmatched. CDR3 length: 13 residues.

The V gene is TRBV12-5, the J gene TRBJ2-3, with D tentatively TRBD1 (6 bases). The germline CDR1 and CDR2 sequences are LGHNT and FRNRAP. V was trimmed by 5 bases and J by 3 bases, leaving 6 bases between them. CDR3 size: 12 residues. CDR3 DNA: TGTGCTAGTGGTGACAGGACAGATACGCAGTATTTT. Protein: CASGDRTDTQYF.

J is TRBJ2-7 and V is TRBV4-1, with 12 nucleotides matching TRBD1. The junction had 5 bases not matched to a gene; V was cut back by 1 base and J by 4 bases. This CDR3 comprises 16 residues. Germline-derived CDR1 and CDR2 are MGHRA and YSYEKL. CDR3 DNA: TGCGCCAGCAGCCAAGTTGGGACAGGGGGCCGGTACGAGCAGTACTTC. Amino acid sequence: CASSQVGTGGRYEQYF.

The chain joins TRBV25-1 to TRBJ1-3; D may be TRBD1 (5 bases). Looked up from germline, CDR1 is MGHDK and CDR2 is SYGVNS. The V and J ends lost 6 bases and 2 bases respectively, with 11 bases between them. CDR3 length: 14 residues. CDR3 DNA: TGTGCCAGCAGGGAGGGGAGCCCTGGAAACACCATATATTTT. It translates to CASREGSPGNTIYF.

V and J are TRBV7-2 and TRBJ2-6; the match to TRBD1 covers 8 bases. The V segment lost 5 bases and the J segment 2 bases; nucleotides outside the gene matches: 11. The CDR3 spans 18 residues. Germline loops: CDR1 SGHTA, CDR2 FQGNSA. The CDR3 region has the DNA TGTGCCAGCAGCCAAAACAGGGGGAGCGTCACTGGGGCCAACGTCCTGACTTTC. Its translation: CASSQNRGSVTGANVLTF.

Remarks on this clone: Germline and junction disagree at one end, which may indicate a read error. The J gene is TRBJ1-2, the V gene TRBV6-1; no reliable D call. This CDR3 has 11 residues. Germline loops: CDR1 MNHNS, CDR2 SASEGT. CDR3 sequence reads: CASSDAGRPLF. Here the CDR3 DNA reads TGTGCCAGCAGTGATGCCGGCAGGCCGCTCTTC.

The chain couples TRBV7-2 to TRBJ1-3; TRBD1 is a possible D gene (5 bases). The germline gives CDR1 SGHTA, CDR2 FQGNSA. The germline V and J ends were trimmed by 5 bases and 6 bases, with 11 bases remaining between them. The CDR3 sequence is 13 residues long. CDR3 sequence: CASSLRQLNTIYF. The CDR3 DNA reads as TGTGCCAGCAGCCTGCGACAGTTAAACACCATATATTTT.

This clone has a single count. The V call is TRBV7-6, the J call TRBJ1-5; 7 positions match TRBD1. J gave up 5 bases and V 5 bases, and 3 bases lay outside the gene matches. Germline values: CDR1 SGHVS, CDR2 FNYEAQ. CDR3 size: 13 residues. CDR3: CASSLTGDQPQHF. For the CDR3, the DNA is TGTGCCAGCAGCCTCACAGGGGATCAGCCCCAGCATTTT.

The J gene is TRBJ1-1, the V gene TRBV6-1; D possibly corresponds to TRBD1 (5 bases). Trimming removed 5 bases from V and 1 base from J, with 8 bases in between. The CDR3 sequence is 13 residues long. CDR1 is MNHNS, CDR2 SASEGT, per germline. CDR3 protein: CASSTQGNTEAFF. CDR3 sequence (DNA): TGTGCCAGCAGTACTCAGGGGAACACTGAAGCTTTCTTT.

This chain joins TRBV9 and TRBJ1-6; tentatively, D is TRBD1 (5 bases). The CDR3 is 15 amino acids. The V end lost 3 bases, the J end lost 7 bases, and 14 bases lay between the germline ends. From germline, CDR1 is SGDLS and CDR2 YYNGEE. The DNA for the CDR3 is TGTGCCAGCAGCGAACCGGGACTCGTGAATTCACCCCTCCACTTT. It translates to CASSEPGLVNSPLHF.

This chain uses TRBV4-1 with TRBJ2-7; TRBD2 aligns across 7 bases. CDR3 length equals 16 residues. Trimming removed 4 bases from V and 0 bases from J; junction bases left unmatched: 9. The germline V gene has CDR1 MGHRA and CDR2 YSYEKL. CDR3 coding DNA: TGCGCCAGCAGCCCCCCTACCGGGGGGACCTCCTACGAGCAGTACTTC. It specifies CASSPPTGGTSYEQYF.

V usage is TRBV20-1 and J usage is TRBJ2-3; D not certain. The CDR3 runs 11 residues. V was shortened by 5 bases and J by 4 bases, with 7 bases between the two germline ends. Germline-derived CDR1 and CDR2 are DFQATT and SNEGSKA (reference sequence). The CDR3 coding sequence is TGCAGTGCTCTAATGGCAGATACGCAGTATTTT. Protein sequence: CSALMADTQYF.

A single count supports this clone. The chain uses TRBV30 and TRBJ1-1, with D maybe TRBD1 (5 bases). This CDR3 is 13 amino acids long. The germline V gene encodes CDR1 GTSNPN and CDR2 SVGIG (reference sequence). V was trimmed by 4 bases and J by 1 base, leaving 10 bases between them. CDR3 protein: CAWTGSQNTEAFF. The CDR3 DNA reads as TGTGCCTGGACAGGGTCTCAGAACACTGAAGCTTTCTTT.

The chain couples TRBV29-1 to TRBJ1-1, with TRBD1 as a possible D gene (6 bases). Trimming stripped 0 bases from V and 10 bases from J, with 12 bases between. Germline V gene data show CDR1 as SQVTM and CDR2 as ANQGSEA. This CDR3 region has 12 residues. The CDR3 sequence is CSVEDTGTRAFF. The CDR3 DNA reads TGCAGCGTTGAAGACACCGGGACACGAGCTTTCTTT. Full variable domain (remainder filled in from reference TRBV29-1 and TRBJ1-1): SAVISQKPSRDICQRGTSLTIQCQVDSQVTMMFWYRQQPGQSLTLIATANQGSEATYESGFVIDKFPISRPNLTFSTLTVSNMSPEDSSIYLCSVEDTGTRAFFGQGTRLTVV.

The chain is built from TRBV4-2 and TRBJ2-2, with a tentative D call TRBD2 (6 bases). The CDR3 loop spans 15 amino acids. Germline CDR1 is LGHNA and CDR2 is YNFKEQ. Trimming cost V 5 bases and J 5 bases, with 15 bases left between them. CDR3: CASSSSGGDTGELFF. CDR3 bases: TGTGCCAGCAGCTCCTCTGGCGGGGATACCGGGGAGCTGTTTTTT.

The CDR3 nucleotides read TGTGCCAGCAGCTCCCCGGGAACAAAGAACTATGGCTACACCTTC. Translation: CASSSPGTKNYGYTF. The chain joins TRBV7-6 to TRBJ1-2; D gene uncertain. CDR3 length equals 15 residues. CDR1 is SGHVS, CDR2 FNYEAQ, per germline. V was shortened by 4 bases and J by 2 bases, with 14 bases between the two germline ends.

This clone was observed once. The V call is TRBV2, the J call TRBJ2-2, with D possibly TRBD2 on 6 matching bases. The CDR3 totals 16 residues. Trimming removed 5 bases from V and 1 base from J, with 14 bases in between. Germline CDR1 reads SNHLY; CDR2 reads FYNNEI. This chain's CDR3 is CASSPPRRGNTGELFF. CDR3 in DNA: TGTGCCAGCAGTCCGCCGCGGCGGGGGAACACCGGGGAGCTGTTTTTT.

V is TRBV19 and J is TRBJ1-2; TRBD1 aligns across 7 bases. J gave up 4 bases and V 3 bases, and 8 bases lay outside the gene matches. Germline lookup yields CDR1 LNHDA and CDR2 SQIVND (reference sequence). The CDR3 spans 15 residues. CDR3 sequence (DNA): TGTGCCAGTAGTATCGGACAGGCCCTCTCCTATGGCTACACCTTC. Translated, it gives CASSIGQALSYGYTF.